These 8 T cell receptor beta chains were sequenced from one sample in a study of response to subunit inactivated influenza vaccine (dated by TCRdb to 2016 to 2018). Libraries were built with RT-PCR. The sequencer was an Illumina HiSeq 2500. TCRdb applied fastp at Q25 and MiXCR to the public reads, then kept only in-frame beta chains. Rows merge per CDR3 protein into single entries with the most common DNA and genes. The sample table contains 800,000 to 1,000,000 distinct CDR3 sequences; only one count was recorded for roughly 20% of them. Of the sample, roughly a tenth is held by the ten largest clones. The starting material was PBMCs from blood, obtained about 5 days after vaccination. The receptor source for this set is a middle-aged man who received an inactivated influenza vaccine. Donor details come from another sample of the same person, matched by shared clones.

V and J are TRBV6-5 and TRBJ2-7; 11 bases fit TRBD2. The CDR3 length is 17 residues. V was clipped by 0 bases and J by 3 bases; unmatched bases: 7. Germline V gene sequence: CDR1 MNHEY, CDR2 SVGAGI. The CDR3 sequence: CASSYSSTSGRVYEQYF. In nucleotides, the CDR3 is TGTGCCAGCAGTTACTCGAGTACTAGCGGGAGAGTCTACGAGCAGTACTTC.

The J gene is TRBJ2-1, the V gene TRBV18, with 13 bases aligning to TRBD2. Germline trimming cut 4 bases from V and 5 bases from J; bases unmatched to any gene: 14. The CDR3 sequence is 19 residues long. CDR1 and CDR2 from the germline V gene are KGHSH and LQKENI. The CDR3 DNA follows: TGTGCCAGCTCACAAATACCCCGGACTAGCGGGAGTTATCACAATGAGCAGTTCTTC. Its translation: CASSQIPRTSGSYHNEQFF.

V and J are TRBV5-1 and TRBJ2-1; perhaps TRBD2 as D (7 bases). Trimming removed 4 bases at V and 6 bases at J, with 17 bases between. Germline CDR1 and CDR2: SGHRS and YFSETQ. The CDR3 consists of 15 residues. CDR3 nucleotides: TGCGCCAGCAGCGCCGGGGGGCTGTACCGCAATGAGCAGTTCTTC. It codes for CASSAGGLYRNEQFF.

The chain carries TRBV27 and TRBJ2-2; 9 bases map to TRBD2. The CDR3 runs 16 residues. The trim removed 2 bases at V and 5 bases at J, leaving 6 bases unmatched. Germline assignment: CDR1 MNHEY and CDR2 SMNVEV (reference sequence). The CDR3 DNA reads TGTGCCAGCAGTTTAGAGCGGGGGGACCCAACCGGGGAGCTGTTTTTT. It is translated as CASSLERGDPTGELFF.

The chain has TRBV20-1 and TRBJ2-3; no clear D gene. The CDR3 contains 13 residues. CDR1 is DFQATT, CDR2 SNEGSKA, per germline (reference sequence). V was shortened by 0 bases and J by 2 bases, with 6 bases between the two germline ends. The CDR3 DNA sequence: TGCAGTGCTAGAGAACAGAACACAGATACGCAGTATTTT. It codes for CSAREQNTDTQYF.

The chain carries TRBV10-3 and TRBJ2-7; D is ambiguous. Deletions cut 6 bases from V and 2 bases from J, with 14 bases between. Germline V gives CDR1 ENHRY, CDR2 SYGVKD. The CDR3 consists of 14 residues. The CDR3 bases are TGTGCCATCAGCGATCTAAAGGTCACCTACGAGCAGTACTTC. This sequence encodes CAISDLKVTYEQYF.

Only a few counts were recorded for this clonotype. V and J are TRBV21-1 and TRBJ2-7; the table's TRBD1 call for D was not verified on the DNA. TRBV21-1 is a listed pseudogene. The CDR3 totals 14 residues. CDR3: CASTAQGATYEQYF. The CDR3 nucleotides read TGTGCCAGCACCGCACAGGGGGCCACCTACGAGCAGTACTTC.

The chain has TRBV9 and TRBJ2-3; 10 bases map to TRBD2. The germline V gene has CDR1 SGDLS and CDR2 YYNGEE. J gave up 1 base and V 6 bases, and 5 bases lay outside the gene matches. The CDR3 is 15 residues long. CDR3 nucleotides: TGTGCCAGCACCTCTAGCGGGGGCCGCACAGATACGCAGTATTTT. This encodes CASTSSGGRTDTQYF.